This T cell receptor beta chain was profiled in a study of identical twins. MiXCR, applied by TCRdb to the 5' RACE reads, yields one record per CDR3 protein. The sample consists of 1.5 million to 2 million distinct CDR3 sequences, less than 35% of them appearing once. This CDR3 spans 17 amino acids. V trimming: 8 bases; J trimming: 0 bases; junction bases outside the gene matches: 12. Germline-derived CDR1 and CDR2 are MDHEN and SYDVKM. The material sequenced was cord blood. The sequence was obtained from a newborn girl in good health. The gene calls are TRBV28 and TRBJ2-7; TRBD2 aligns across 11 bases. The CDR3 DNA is TGTGCCAGCTCGTCAAGGATAGGGACTAGCGGCTCCTACGAGCAGTACTTC. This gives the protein CASSSRIGTSGSYEQYF.